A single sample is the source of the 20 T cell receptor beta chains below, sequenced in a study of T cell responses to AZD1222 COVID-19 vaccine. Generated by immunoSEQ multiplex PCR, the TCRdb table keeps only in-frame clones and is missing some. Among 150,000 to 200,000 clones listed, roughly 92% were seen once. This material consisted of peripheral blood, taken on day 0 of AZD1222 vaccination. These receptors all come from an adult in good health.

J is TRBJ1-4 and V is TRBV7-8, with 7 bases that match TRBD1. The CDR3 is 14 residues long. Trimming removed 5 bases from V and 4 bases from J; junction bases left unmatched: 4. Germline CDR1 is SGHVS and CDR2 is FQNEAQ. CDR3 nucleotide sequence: TGTGCCAGCAGCACGGGACAGAATAATGAAAAACTGTTTTTT. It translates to CASSTGQNNEKLFF.

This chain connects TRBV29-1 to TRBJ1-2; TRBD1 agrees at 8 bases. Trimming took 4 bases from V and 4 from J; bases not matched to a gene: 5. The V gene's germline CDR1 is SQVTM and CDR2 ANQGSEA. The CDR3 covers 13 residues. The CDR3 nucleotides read TGCAGCGTTGGGACAGGGATGGCCTATGGCTACACCTTC. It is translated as CSVGTGMAYGYTF.

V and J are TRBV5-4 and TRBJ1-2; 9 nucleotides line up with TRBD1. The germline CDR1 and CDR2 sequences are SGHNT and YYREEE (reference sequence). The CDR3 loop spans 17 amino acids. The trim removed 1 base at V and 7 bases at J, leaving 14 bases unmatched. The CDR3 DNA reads TGTGCCAGCAGCTTGCCTCGTTCGATACAGGGGGCTGGTGGCTACACCTTC. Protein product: CASSLPRSIQGAGGYTF.

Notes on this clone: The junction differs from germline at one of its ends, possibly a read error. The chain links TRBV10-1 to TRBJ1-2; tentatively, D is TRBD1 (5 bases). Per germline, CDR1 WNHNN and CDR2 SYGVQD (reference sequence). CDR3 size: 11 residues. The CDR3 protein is CASGDSDGYTF. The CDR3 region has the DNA TGCGCCAGCGGTGACAGTGATGGCTACACCTTC.

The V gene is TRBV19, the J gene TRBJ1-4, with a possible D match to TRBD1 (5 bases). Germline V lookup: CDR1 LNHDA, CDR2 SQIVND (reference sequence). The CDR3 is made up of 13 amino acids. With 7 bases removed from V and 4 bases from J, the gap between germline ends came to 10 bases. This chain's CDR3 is CASTRDFNEKLFF. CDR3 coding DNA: TGTGCCAGTACCCGGGACTTTAATGAAAAACTGTTTTTT.

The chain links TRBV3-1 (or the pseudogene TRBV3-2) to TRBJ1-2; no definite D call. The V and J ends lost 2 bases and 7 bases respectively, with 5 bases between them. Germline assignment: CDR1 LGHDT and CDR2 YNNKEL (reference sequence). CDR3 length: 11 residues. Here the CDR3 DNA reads TGTGCCAGCAGCCAACCGGGTGGCTACACCTTC. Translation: CASSQPGGYTF.

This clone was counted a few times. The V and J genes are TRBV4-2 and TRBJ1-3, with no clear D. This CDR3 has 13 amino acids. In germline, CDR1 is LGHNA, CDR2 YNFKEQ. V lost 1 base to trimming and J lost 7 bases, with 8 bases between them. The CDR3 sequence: CASSQGFANTIYF. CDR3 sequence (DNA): TGTGCCAGCAGCCAAGGATTCGCCAACACCATATATTTT.

CDR3 protein: CACRDRWYGYTF. The CDR3 bases are TGTGCCTGCCGGGACAGGTGGTATGGCTACACCTTC. The chain combines TRBV6-5 with TRBJ1-2; 8 nucleotides line up with TRBD1. The CDR3 totals 12 residues. Germline assignment: CDR1 MNHEY and CDR2 SVGAGI. V dropped 11 bases and J dropped 5; count of bases not matched to a gene: 7.

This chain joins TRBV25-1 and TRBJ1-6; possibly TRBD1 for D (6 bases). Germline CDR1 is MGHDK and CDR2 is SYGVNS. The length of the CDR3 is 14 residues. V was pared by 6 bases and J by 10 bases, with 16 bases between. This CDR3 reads CASSPGQYHSPLHF. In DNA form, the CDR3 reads TGTGCCAGCAGCCCCGGACAGTATCACTCACCCCTCCACTTT.

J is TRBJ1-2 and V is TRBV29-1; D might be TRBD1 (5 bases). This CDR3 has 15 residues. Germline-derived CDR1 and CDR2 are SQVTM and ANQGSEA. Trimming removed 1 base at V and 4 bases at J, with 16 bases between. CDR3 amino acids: CSVEGRGQTLYGYTF. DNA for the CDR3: TGCAGCGTTGAAGGCCGGGGCCAAACCCTCTATGGCTACACCTTC.

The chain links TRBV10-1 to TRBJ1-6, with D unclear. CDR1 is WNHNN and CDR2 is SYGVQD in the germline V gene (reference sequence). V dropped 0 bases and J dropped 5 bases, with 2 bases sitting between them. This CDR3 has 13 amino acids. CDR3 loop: CASSESDNSPLHF. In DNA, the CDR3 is TGCGCCAGCAGTGAGTCAGATAATTCACCCCTCCACTTT.

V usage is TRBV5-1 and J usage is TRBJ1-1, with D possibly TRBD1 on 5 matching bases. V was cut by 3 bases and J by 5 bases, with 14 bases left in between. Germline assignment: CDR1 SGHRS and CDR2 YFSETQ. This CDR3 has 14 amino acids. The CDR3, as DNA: TGCGCCAGCAGCTGGGGGTGGGAGGGGACTGAAGCTTTCTTT. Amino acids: CASSWGWEGTEAFF.

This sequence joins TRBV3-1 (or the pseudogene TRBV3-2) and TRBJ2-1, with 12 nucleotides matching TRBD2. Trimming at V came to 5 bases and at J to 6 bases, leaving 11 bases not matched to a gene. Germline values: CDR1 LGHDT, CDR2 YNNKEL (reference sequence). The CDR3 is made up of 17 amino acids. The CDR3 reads CASSLGSLAGGGNEQFF. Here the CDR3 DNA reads TGTGCCAGCAGCTTAGGGTCTCTAGCGGGAGGGGGCAATGAGCAGTTCTTC.

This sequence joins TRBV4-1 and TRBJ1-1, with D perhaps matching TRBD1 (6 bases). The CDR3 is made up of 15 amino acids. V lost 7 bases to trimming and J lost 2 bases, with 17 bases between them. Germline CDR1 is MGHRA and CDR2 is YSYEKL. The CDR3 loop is CASTQMGAGNTEAFF. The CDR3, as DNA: TGCGCCAGCACCCAGATGGGGGCAGGAAACACTGAAGCTTTCTTT.

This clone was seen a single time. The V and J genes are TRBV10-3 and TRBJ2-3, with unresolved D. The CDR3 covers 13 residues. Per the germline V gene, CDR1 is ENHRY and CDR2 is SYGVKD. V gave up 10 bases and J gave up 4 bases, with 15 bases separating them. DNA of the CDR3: TGTGCCACCCATTCAGATCCGGCAGATACGCAGTATTTT. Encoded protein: CATHSDPADTQYF.

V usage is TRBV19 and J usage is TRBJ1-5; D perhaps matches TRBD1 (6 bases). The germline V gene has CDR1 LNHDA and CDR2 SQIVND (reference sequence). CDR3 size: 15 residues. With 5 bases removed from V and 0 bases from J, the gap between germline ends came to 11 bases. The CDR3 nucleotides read TGTGCCAGTAGTGGCCAGGGGAGTAGCAATCAGCCCCAGCATTTT. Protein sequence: CASSGQGSSNQPQHF.

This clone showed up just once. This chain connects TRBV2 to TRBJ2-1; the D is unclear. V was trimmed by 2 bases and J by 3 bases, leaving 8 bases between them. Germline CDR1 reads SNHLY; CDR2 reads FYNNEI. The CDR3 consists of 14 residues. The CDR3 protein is CASSEKIVYNEQFF. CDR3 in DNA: TGTGCCAGCAGTGAAAAAATAGTCTACAATGAGCAGTTCTTC.

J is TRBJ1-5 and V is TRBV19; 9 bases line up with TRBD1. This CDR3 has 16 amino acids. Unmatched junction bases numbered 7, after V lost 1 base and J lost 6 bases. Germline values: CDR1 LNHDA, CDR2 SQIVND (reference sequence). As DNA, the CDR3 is TGTGCCAGTAGTATAGGGTCCACAGGGGGCGGTCAGCCCCAGCATTTT. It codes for CASSIGSTGGGQPQHF. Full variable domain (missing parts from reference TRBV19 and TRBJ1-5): DGGITQSPKYLFRKEGQNVTLSCEQNLNHDAMYWYRQDPGQGLRLIYYSQIVNDFQKGDIAEGYSVSREKKESFPLTVTSAQKNPTAFYLCASSIGSTGGGQPQHFGDGTRLSIL.

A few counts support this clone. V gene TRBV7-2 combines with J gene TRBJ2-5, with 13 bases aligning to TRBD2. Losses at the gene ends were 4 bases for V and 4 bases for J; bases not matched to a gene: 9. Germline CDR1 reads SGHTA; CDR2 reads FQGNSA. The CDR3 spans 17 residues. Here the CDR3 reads CASSSWTSGSLRETQYF. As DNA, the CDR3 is TGTGCCAGCAGCTCCTGGACTAGCGGGAGTCTACGAGAGACCCAGTACTTC.

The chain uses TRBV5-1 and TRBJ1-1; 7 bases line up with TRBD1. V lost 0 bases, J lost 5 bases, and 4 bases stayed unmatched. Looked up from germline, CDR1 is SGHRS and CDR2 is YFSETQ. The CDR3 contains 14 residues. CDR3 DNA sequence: TGCGCCAGCAGCTTGGAGGGGGCAGAGACTGAAGCTTTCTTT. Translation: CASSLEGAETEAFF. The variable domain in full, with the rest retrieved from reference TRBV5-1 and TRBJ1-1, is KAGVTQTPRYLIKTRGQQVTLSCSPISGHRSVSWYQQTPGQGLQFLFEYFSETQRNKGNFPGRFSGRQFSNSRSEMNVSTLELGDSALYLCASSLEGAETEAFFGQGTRLTVV.